This T cell receptor (beta chain) stems from a study of early stage breast cancer tumors. Looking at the study overall: Seven or eight ER+/PR+/HER2- tumors were invasive ductal; four were invasive lobular. Broader study findings: Most shared enriched TCRB sequences were commonly generated ones.

Trimming cost V 2 bases and J 5 bases, with 15 bases left between them. Germline values: CDR1 MNHNS, CDR2 SASEGT. The CDR3 sequence is 16 residues long. Sequencing used immunoSEQ multiplex PCR; TCRdb keeps in-frame clones, though not all of them. The table lists approximately 39,000 clones, 74% of them singletons. About this clone: Antigen specificity is unknown.

The sequence came from a person aged 55 to 75 with breast cancer. The chain links TRBV6-1 to TRBJ1-4, with D perhaps matching TRBD1 (6 bases). Sequenced sample: blood. The CDR3 DNA follows: TGTGCCAGCAGTGAATCGAGAACAGGGAGGAATGAAAAACTGTTTTTT. It yields the protein CASSESRTGRNEKLFF.